This paragraph reports one T cell receptor (beta chain). As yet, its antigen is unknown. The data belong to a study of vaccination and CD4 T cells after COVID-19. Oncomine TCR Beta short-read sequencing was applied to DNA from cultured CD4+ T cells. TCRdb called the PCR reads again in MiXCR, with one record for every CDR3 protein. The data show under 3,000 distinct CDR3 sequences, about two fifths seen once. V lost 0 bases and J 0 bases, leaving 12 bases between the germline ends. This CDR3 comprises 17 residues. The V gene's germline CDR1 is MGHRA and CDR2 YSYEKL. Described treatment: approximately 9-day PBMC culture with coronavirus spike peptide pools or control peptides (ViraFEST assay). According to the study, CD4+ T cells from the unexposed donor were gathered ahead of the COVID-19 pandemic (2011-2018).

The chain links TRBV4-1 to TRBJ1-3, with TRBD1 as a possible D gene (5 bases). Input material: CD4+ T cells from blood, cultured in vitro. The receptor's source is a human donor in good health. The CDR3 nucleotides read TGCGCCAGCAGCCAAGATCCGGGGCCCAGCTCTGGAAACACCATATATTTT. This translates into CASSQDPGPSSGNTIYF.